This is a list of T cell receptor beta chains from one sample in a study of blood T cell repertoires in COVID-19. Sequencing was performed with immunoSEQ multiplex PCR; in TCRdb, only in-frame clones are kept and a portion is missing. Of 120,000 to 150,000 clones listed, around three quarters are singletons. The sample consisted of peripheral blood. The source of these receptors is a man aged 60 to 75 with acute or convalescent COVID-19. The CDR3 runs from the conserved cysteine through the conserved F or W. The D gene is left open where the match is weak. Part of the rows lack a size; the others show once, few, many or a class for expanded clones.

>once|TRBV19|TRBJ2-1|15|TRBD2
TGTGCCAGTAGTAAGGTAGGCGGGAGCACCACTGAGCAGTTCTTC
CASSKVGGSTTEQFF
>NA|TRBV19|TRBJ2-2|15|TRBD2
TGTGCCAGTAGTACCCGCGGCGGGGGCACCGGGGAGCTGTTTTTT
CASSTRGGGTGELFF
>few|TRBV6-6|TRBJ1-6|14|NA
TGTGCCAGCAGCTTGGACATTACGACGTCACCCCTCCACTTT
CASSLDITTSPLHF
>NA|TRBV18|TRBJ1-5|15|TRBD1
TGTGCCAGCTCACCCCCTGGACAGGGCAATCAGCCCCAGCATTTT
CASSPPGQGNQPQHF
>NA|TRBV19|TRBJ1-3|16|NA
TGTGCCAGTAGTGTCGGACAGCAAAACTCTGGAAACACCATATATTTT
CASSVGQQNSGNTIYF
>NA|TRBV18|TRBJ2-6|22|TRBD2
TGTGCCAGCTCAACACGTGACCCGGGACTAGGGAACCCCTTGTCTGGGGCCAACGTCCTGACTTTC
CASSTRDPGLGNPLSGANVLTF
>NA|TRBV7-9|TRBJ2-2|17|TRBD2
TGTGCCAGCAGCCCCGGTGGTCTAGCGGGAGGCACCGGGGAGCTGTTTTTT
CASSPGGLAGGTGELFF
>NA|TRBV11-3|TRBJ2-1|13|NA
TGTGCCAGCAAGTCAGGGGATGGCAATGAGCAGTTCTTC
CASKSGDGNEQFF
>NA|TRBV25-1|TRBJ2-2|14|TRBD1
TGTGCCAGCATTAGACAGGGGAACACCGGGGAGCTGTTTTTT
CASIRQGNTGELFF
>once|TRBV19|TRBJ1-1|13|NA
TGTGCCAGCATCGGACACTTGAACACTGAAGCTTTCTTT
CASIGHLNTEAFF
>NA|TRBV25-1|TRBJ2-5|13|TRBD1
TGTGCCAGTAACCAGGGGGCCCAAGAGACCCAGTACTTC
CASNQGAQETQYF
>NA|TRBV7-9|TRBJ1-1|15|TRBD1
TGTGCCAGCAGCCCCGACGGGTTAGGGGGCAGGGGAGCTTTCTTT
CASSPDGLGGRGAFF
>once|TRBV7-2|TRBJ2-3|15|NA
TGTGCCAGCAGCTTAGCGCGCAGCGGCACAGATACGCAGTATTTT
CASSLARSGTDTQYF
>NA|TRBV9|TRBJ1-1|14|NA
TGTGCCAGCAGCGCCGGACAGAGGAACACTGAAGCTTTCTTT
CASSAGQRNTEAFF
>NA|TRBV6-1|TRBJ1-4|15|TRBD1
TGTGCCAGCAGTGATCGGACAGGAAACTTTGAAAAACTGTTTTTT
CASSDRTGNFEKLFF
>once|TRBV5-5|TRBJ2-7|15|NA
TGTGCCAGCAGAACCTACCAGGGCAGCTCCTACGAGCAGTACTTC
CASRTYQGSSYEQYF
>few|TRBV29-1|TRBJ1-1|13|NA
TGCAGCGCTGCACAGGATCAGGAGACTGAAGCTTTCTTT
CSAAQDQETEAFF
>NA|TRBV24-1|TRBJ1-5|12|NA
TGTGCCACCAGTGCTCCTGGAGGGCCCCAGCATTTT
CATSAPGGPQHF
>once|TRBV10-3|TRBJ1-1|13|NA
TGTGCCATCACCGAATCCGGGAGCACTGAAGCTTTCTTT
CAITESGSTEAFF
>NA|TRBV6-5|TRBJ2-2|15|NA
TGTGCCAGCAGTCCGGGTCGCCCCATGGGCGGGGAGCTGTTTTTT
CASSPGRPMGGELFF
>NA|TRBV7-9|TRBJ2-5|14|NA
TGTGCCAGCAGCTCCCTTATGATAGCGGAGACCCAGTACTTC
CASSSLMIAETQYF
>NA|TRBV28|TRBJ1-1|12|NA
TGTGCCAGCAGCCTCTATGTCACTGAAGCTTTCTTT
CASSLYVTEAFF
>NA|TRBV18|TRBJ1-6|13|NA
TGTGCCAGCTCCCCGCAAGGGGTTTCACCCCTCCACTTT
CASSPQGVSPLHF
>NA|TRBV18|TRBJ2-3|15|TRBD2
TGTGCCAGCTCACCGCTAGCGGGAGTGACAGATACGCAGTATTTT
CASSPLAGVTDTQYF
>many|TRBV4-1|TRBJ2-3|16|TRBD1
TGCGCCAGCAGCCAGACTCCGGGACAGGGCACAGATACGCAGTATTTT
CASSQTPGQGTDTQYF
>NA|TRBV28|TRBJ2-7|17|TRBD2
TGTGCCAGCAGTACCCCGGGACTAGCGCGTATTCCGTACGAGCAGTACTTC
CASSTPGLARIPYEQYF
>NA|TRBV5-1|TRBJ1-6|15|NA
TGCGCCAGCAGCTTGGTTGGGGTCGGGGAATCACCCCTCCACTTT
CASSLVGVGESPLHF
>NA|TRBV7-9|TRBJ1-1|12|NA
TGTGCCAGCAGCTTAAGAGACACTGAAGCTTTCTTT
CASSLRDTEAFF
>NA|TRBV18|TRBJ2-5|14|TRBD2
TGTGCCAGCTCACCTCCACCACTAGCGGTGACCCAGTACTTC
CASSPPPLAVTQYF
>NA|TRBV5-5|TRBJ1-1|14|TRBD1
TGTGCCAGCAGCAGAGGACAGGGGAACACTGAAGCTTTCTTT
CASSRGQGNTEAFF
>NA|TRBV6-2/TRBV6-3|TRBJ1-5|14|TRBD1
TGTGCCAGCAGTCGTCAGGGGGTAAATCAGCCCCAGCATTTT
CASSRQGVNQPQHF
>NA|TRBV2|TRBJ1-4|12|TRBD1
TGTGCCAGCAGTGGGGACAGTGAAAAACTGTTTTTT
CASSGDSEKLFF
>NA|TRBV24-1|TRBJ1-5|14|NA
TGTGCCACCTGGACACCTTTGGGCAATCAGCCCCAGCATTTT
CATWTPLGNQPQHF
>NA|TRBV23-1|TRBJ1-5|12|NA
TGCGCCAGCAGTCGGGGGGATCAGCCCCAGCATTTT
CASSRGDQPQHF
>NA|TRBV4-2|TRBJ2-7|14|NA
TGTGCCAGCAGCCAAGCGCAGGGGCCCAGCGAGCAGTACTTC
CASSQAQGPSEQYF
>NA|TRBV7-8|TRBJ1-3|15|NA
TGTGCCAGCAGCTTCGGGGGGGGGACTGTAAACACCATATATTTT
CASSFGGGTVNTIYF
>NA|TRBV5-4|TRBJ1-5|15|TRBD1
TGTGCCAGCAGCCCCGGGACAGGGTATAATCAGCCCCAGCATTTT
CASSPGTGYNQPQHF
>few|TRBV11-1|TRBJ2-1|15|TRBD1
TGTGCCAGCAGCCGGGACAGGGGTCCGTACAATGAGCAGTTCTTC
CASSRDRGPYNEQFF
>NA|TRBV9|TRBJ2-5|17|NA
TGTGCCAGCAGCGCCCGTTCGGACAGAAGGACCCAAGAGACCCAGTACTTC
CASSARSDRRTQETQYF
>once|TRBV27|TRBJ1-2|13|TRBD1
TGTGCCAGCAGTTTAGGGGACAGCAATGGCTACACCTTC
CASSLGDSNGYTF
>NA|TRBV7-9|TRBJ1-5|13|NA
TGTGCCAGCAGCTTAGATGAGGCTCAGCCCCAGCATTTT
CASSLDEAQPQHF